Described below is a single TCR beta chain sequence and its context. Ten or more counts support this clonotype. No antigen is known for it. Nothing much larger sits one base from this clone, and base qualities are not available. The germline ends are 29 bases apart after V is trimmed by 3 bases and J by 4 bases. The germline V gene supplies CDR1 LGHNA and CDR2 YSLEER. From the cysteine up to the phenylalanine, the CDR3 has a length of 20 residues. Kept here is only the CDR3 DNA, which spans 60 bases and is read in frame from base 1. The meaning of the sample's treatment or condition label: live attenuated yellow fever vaccine strain. Two biological replicates of bulk PBMCs were collected at each blood-draw timepoint. A standard Ficoll-Paque protocol was used to isolate PBMCs from peripheral blood. TriZol was used to extract RNA from bulk PBMCs, CD4 and CD8 fractions, and dextramer-positive and dextramer-negative fractions.

This sample stems from a study of T cells after yellow fever vaccination (dated 2019 in TCRdb). A note on the overall study: The SMART-Seq v4 Ultra Low Input RNA kit was used to prepare libraries from fractions with low cell numbers. To follow T-cell clones before and after both primary and booster YFV17D yellow fever vaccination, bulk TCR alpha and beta repertoires underwent longitudinal sequencing. Two healthy male donors, one aged 18 to 30 and one aged 30 to 40 years, were included in the cohort. Bulk PBMC replicates and cell subsets were isolated from blood drawn at multiple timepoints before and after both primary and secondary immunization.

On the study overall, not on this receptor specifically: Most clones expanded after primary vaccination were re-detected after the booster (approximately 95% of CD4 and approximately 88% of CD8), suggesting broad memory maintenance. Because abundant contaminating clonotypes from the bulk population could be contained in FACS-sorted repertoires, computational filtering was required. Only a couple of donors were included in the study, so the extent to which the findings can be generalized is limited. The secondary T-cell response was weaker than the primary response but faster, peaking on day 5 instead of day 15. A small share of clonotypes was detected in both CD4 and CD8 compartments, with the overlap likely arising from convergent recombination.

The listed sequencing device is Illumina NovaSeq 6000. TCR cDNA was made using 5'RACE template switching, a step that added a universal primer site and unique molecular identifiers. Priming for cDNA synthesis came from both the TCR alpha and TCR beta constant segments. Libraries were amplified in two PCR steps, with sample barcodes and sequencing adapters added in the second step. Sequencing of libraries was done on Illumina HiSeq 2500 (2x100 bp) or NovaSeq (2x150 bp). The original methods were these. MIGEC was used to demultiplex reads and collapse the reads into UMI consensus sequences, and MiXCR was used for V(D)J alignment. Using edgeR on replicate PBMC samples, clonotypes were called vaccine-responding if FDR was below 0.01 and the log2 fold change was above 5 up to day 15. Each bulk clonotype received a CD4 or CD8 identity based on whether the sequenced CD4 or CD8 repertoire contained that clonotype at higher abundance. The public reads were run again by TCRdb, first through fastp at Q25 and then through MiXCR, and only productive beta chains were kept. Merged by CDR3 protein, the rows form single entries marked with the most common genes and DNA. What appears here as the V and J calls and clone size reflects TCRdb's work, not the paper's. This sample is represented by a few hundred thousand distinct CDR3 sequences; over 3.5% of them were singletons. About 26% of the sample goes to the ten largest clones.

This TCR was sampled from a man younger than 35 who received the YFV17D yellow fever vaccine. The sequenced sample was PBMCs, obtained 5 days after the yellow fever booster vaccination. The V and J genes are TRBV4-3 and TRBJ2-3; TRBD1 is a possible D gene, resting on 5 matching bases. The bases read TGCGCCAGCAGCCAGAACCCCCGAAGTGGTCGCGCAGGGTCGGCAGATACGCAGTATTTT. This is translated as CASSQNPRSGRAGSADTQYF.